This entry lists 26 T cell receptor beta chains sequenced from one sample in a study of CD8+ T cells in alopecia areata. cDNA serving as the sequencing template came from extracted, reverse transcribed RNA. This table comes from immunoSEQ multiplex PCR, and its TCRdb copy is limited to in-frame clones, with some not included. Of around 140,000 clones listed, 49% are singletons. The material sequenced was CD8+ T cells sorted from blood, taken at week 0. The receptors were gathered from a human donor with alopecia areata.

The genes are TRBV5-6 and TRBJ1-2; tentative D call: TRBD1 (5 bases). The CDR3 loop spans 15 amino acids. V lost 0 bases, J lost 6 bases, and 15 bases lay in between. The V gene's germline CDR1 is SGHDT and CDR2 YYEEEE. CDR3 bases: TGTGCCAGCAGCTTGGGGGACGGACCATTTAATGGCTACACCTTC. Protein sequence: CASSLGDGPFNGYTF.

This clone came up a few times. V and J are TRBV5-6 and TRBJ1-5; D ambiguous. Trimming took 3 bases from V and 0 from J, leaving 7 bases between them. Germline lookup yields CDR1 SGHDT and CDR2 YYEEEE. CDR3 size: 14 residues. The CDR3 nucleotides are TGTGCCAGCAGCTACAGTGATAGCAATCAGCCCCAGCATTTT. Its protein is CASSYSDSNQPQHF.

This clone was counted a few times. The chain has TRBV18 and TRBJ2-7; D may match TRBD1 or TRBD2 (5 bases each). Trimming left V 1 base short and J 6 bases short, with 13 bases between. Germline CDR1 is KGHSH and CDR2 is LQKENI. The CDR3 loop spans 14 amino acids. This CDR3 is CASSPQGPMSEQYF. CDR3 in DNA: TGTGCCAGCTCACCACAGGGACCGATGAGCGAGCAGTACTTC.

The chain carries TRBV27 and TRBJ2-7, with 8 bases fitting TRBD2. Germline loops: CDR1 MNHEY, CDR2 SMNVEV (reference sequence). Trimming took 5 bases from V and 5 from J; bases not matched to a gene: 11. This CDR3 spans 15 amino acids. CDR3 sequence (DNA): TGTGCCAGCAGTCGAATAGCGGGATTAGACAACGAGCAGTACTTC. Translation gives CASSRIAGLDNEQYF.

This chain joins TRBV7-9 and TRBJ1-2, with a tentative D call TRBD1 (5 bases). Trimming pared 1 base from V and 3 bases from J, leaving 12 bases between. Germline-derived CDR1 and CDR2 are SEHNR and FQNEAQ (reference sequence). The length of the CDR3 is 15 residues. The CDR3 here is CASSLVQGTDYGYTF. CDR3 DNA sequence: TGTGCCAGCAGCTTAGTACAAGGGACGGACTATGGCTACACCTTC. The full variable domain, in which reference TRBV7-9 and TRBJ1-2 provide the parts outside the CDR3, is DTGVSQNPRHKITKRGQNVTFRCDPISEHNRLYWYRQTLGQGPEFLTYFQNEAQLEKSRLLSDRFSAERPKGSFSTLEIQRTEQGDSAMYLCASSLVQGTDYGYTFGSGTRLTVV.

The CDR3 coding sequence is TGTGCCAGCAGCTTAGCGGCAGGGGGCTGGCAAGAGACCCAGTACTTC. Its translation: CASSLAAGGWQETQYF. The chain has TRBV7-9 and TRBJ2-5; TRBD1 aligns across 8 bases. This CDR3 has 16 residues. Trimming at V came to 0 bases and at J to 2 bases, leaving 5 bases not matched to a gene. The germline V gene has CDR1 SEHNR and CDR2 FQNEAQ (reference sequence).

The table lists this clone with a count of one. The chain carries TRBV11-2 and TRBJ1-1; D possibly corresponds to TRBD1 (5 bases). CDR1 SGHAT and CDR2 FQNNGV come from the germline V gene. Trimming removed 3 bases from V and 2 bases from J, with 7 bases in between. This CDR3 has 13 residues. CDR3 in amino acids: CASSFGANTEAFF. The CDR3 DNA reads as TGTGCCAGCAGCTTTGGGGCTAACACTGAAGCTTTCTTT. Full variable domain (remainder filled in from reference TRBV11-2 and TRBJ1-1): EAGVAQSPRYKIIEKRQSVAFWCNPISGHATLYWYQQILGQGPKLLIQFQNNGVVDDSQLPKDRFSAERLKGVDSTLKIQPAKLEDSAVYLCASSFGANTEAFFGQGTRLTVV.

The chain uses TRBV5-6 and TRBJ2-7; 7 nucleotides agree with TRBD2. The length of the CDR3 is 14 residues. Trimming removed 0 bases from V and 3 bases from J; junction bases left unmatched: 3. From germline, CDR1 is SGHDT and CDR2 YYEEEE. The CDR3 DNA is TGTGCCAGCAGCTTGGGCGGGGGAGACTACGAGCAGTACTTC. Translating it yields CASSLGGGDYEQYF.

The V and J genes are TRBV5-1 and TRBJ2-7; 8 bases are shared with TRBD1. Germline CDR1 and CDR2: SGHRS and YFSETQ. With V trimmed by 0 bases and J by 4 bases, 6 bases remained unmatched. CDR3 length: 15 residues. The DNA of the CDR3 is TGCGCCAGCAGCTTGGCCGGGACAGGCGGATACGAGCAGTACTTC. Translated, it gives CASSLAGTGGYEQYF.

This chain joins TRBV7-9 and TRBJ1-2, with 9 bases lining up with TRBD1. This CDR3 has 19 amino acids. The germline CDR1 and CDR2 sequences are SEHNR and FQNEAQ (reference sequence). V shed 5 bases, J shed 5 bases, and the junction held 21 bases outside the gene matches. This chain's CDR3 is CASSHLRQGDSSSPYGYTF. In nucleotides, the CDR3 is TGTGCCAGCAGCCACCTCCGACAGGGGGACTCATCTTCCCCTTATGGCTACACCTTC.

This clone came up a few times. The germline gene is not matched at one end of the junction; a read error may be the cause. The J gene is TRBJ2-7, the V gene TRBV29-1; 7 nucleotides agree with TRBD1. CDR1 SQVTM and CDR2 ANQGSEA come from the germline V gene. The CDR3 spans 10 residues. The DNA for the CDR3 is TGCAGCGTCGCCCGACAGGGTTCACACTTC. Amino acids: CSVARQGSHF.

The chain links TRBV2 to TRBJ1-5; 7 positions match TRBD1. CDR1 is SNHLY and CDR2 is FYNNEI in the germline V gene. CDR3 size: 18 residues. V lost 5 bases to trimming and J lost 2 bases; unmatched junction nucleotides: 15. The CDR3 nucleotides are TGTGCCAGCAGTCGTGACAGGGACGGACTAACACGCAATCAGCCCCAGCATTTT. This gives the protein CASSRDRDGLTRNQPQHF.

This clone was counted between two and nine times. The chain carries TRBV13 and TRBJ2-7; D uncertain. The CDR3 covers 12 residues. Deletions cut 1 base from V and 5 bases from J, with 6 bases between. Germline assignment: CDR1 PRHDT and CDR2 FYEKMQ (reference sequence). CDR3 residues: CASSLVPDEQYF. The CDR3 DNA reads as TGTGCCAGCAGCTTAGTCCCCGACGAGCAGTACTTC.

The V and J genes are TRBV6-1 and TRBJ2-1; 10 bases are shared with TRBD2. With V trimmed by 2 bases and J by 4 bases, 2 bases remained unmatched. Germline-derived CDR1 and CDR2 are MNHNS and SASEGT. The length of the CDR3 is 15 residues. The CDR3 DNA reads TGTGCCAGCAGTGAATTTAGCGGGGGGTACAATGAGCAGTTCTTC. Protein: CASSEFSGGYNEQFF.

The gene calls are TRBV19 and TRBJ1-6, with no clear D. The CDR3 length is 14 residues. The germline CDR1 and CDR2 sequences are LNHDA and SQIVND (reference sequence). The V end lost 5 bases, the J end lost 5 bases, and 10 bases lay between the germline ends. The CDR3 loop reads CASSRWLDNSPLHF. The CDR3 nucleotides read TGTGCCAGTAGTCGGTGGCTCGATAATTCACCCCTCCACTTT. Using reference TRBV19 and TRBJ1-6 for the parts outside the CDR3, the full variable domain is DGGITQSPKYLFRKEGQNVTLSCEQNLNHDAMYWYRQDPGQGLRLIYYSQIVNDFQKGDIAEGYSVSREKKESFPLTVTSAQKNPTAFYLCASSRWLDNSPLHFGNGTRLTVT.

This sequence joins TRBV7-9 and TRBJ2-7, with 10 bases aligning to TRBD2. The CDR3 is made up of 14 amino acids. Germline CDR1 and CDR2: SEHNR and FQNEAQ (reference sequence). J gave up 5 bases and V 1 base, and 2 bases lay outside the gene matches. CDR3 sequence (DNA): TGTGCCAGCAGCTTAGTAGCGGGGGGAAACGAGCAGTACTTC. It specifies CASSLVAGGNEQYF. Full variable domain (missing parts from reference TRBV7-9 and TRBJ2-7): DTGVSQNPRHKITKRGQNVTFRCDPISEHNRLYWYRQTLGQGPEFLTYFQNEAQLEKSRLLSDRFSAERPKGSFSTLEIQRTEQGDSAMYLCASSLVAGGNEQYFGPGTRLTVT.

This sequence joins TRBV6-5 and TRBJ1-6; no clear D. Germline-derived CDR1 and CDR2 are MNHEY and SVGAGI. The CDR3 runs 15 residues. Trimming removed 5 bases from V and 9 bases from J, with 17 bases in between. Here the CDR3 reads CASSRYTVAGSPLHF. The CDR3 DNA is TGTGCCAGCAGTCGTTACACAGTGGCAGGTTCACCCCTCCACTTT.

The chain recombines TRBV9 with TRBJ2-1; 9 bases fit TRBD2. The CDR3 runs 15 residues. V lost 0 bases and J lost 3; bases outside the gene matches: 1. The V gene's germline CDR1 is SGDLS and CDR2 YYNGEE. This CDR3 is CASSVGSGGYNEQFF. The CDR3 DNA sequence: TGTGCCAGCAGCGTAGGTAGCGGGGGCTACAATGAGCAGTTCTTC.

The chain carries TRBV7-9 and TRBJ2-3; 9 positions agree with TRBD2. V lost 5 bases, J lost 1 base, and 16 bases stayed unmatched. The CDR3 consists of 19 residues. CDR1 is SEHNR, CDR2 FQNEAQ, per germline (reference sequence). Here the CDR3 reads CASSPNLAGLELGTDTQYF. For the CDR3, the DNA is TGTGCCAGCAGCCCAAACCTAGCGGGGCTCGAACTCGGCACAGATACGCAGTATTTT.

In its sample, this clone was seen a few times. The chain couples TRBV6-6 to TRBJ1-4; 7 bases line up with TRBD1. Germline V lookup: CDR1 MNHNY, CDR2 SVGAGI (reference sequence). V was clipped by 2 bases and J by 4 bases; unmatched bases: 4. The CDR3 loop spans 15 amino acids. The DNA of the CDR3 is TGTGCCAGCAGTTACGACAGGGACAATAATGAAAAACTGTTTTTT. Encoded protein: CASSYDRDNNEKLFF.

This clone was counted only a few times. The gene calls are TRBV29-1 and TRBJ2-1, with D possibly TRBD1 on 5 matching bases. This CDR3 is built from 13 residues. The germline CDR1 and CDR2 sequences are SQVTM and ANQGSEA. V lost 3 bases, J lost 9 bases, and 15 bases lay in between. CDR3: CSVEAQARFEQFF. The CDR3 coding sequence is TGCAGCGTTGAGGCACAGGCTAGGTTTGAGCAGTTCTTC.

This sequence joins TRBV27 and TRBJ2-7, with 7 bases lining up with TRBD1. Trimming removed 7 bases from V and 0 bases from J; junction bases left unmatched: 12. In germline, CDR1 is MNHEY, CDR2 SMNVEV (reference sequence). This CDR3 comprises 16 residues. The CDR3 DNA reads TGTGCCAGCACCCCCTCTTGGGGACAGAACTCCTACGAGCAGTACTTC. Translating gives CASTPSWGQNSYEQYF.

This rearrangement joins TRBV7-9 to TRBJ2-7; D unclear. V was shortened by 5 bases and J by 6 bases, with 17 bases between the two germline ends. The CDR3 extends over 14 amino acids. The germline V gene encodes CDR1 SEHNR and CDR2 FQNEAQ (reference sequence). The CDR3 loop reads CASSLTTPGPEQYF. In DNA form, the CDR3 reads TGTGCCAGCAGCCTAACAACCCCCGGGCCCGAGCAGTACTTC.

This clone was recorded only once. The CDR3 bases are TGCGCCAGCAGCCAAGATCGAAGGGAGACCCAGTACTTC. Its translation is CASSQDRRETQYF. The chain carries TRBV4-1 and TRBJ2-5; D unresolved. The ends were cut back, 0 bases at V and 5 bases at J, with 7 bases in the middle. Germline CDR1 MGHRA, CDR2 YSYEKL. This CDR3 contains 13 residues.

The gene calls are TRBV7-8 and TRBJ2-7; possibly TRBD1 for D (5 bases). V was clipped by 5 bases and J by 7 bases, with 12 bases between them. The CDR3 has 12 amino acids. Per the germline V gene, CDR1 is SGHVS and CDR2 is FQNEAQ. The CDR3 here is CASSTQGREQYF. The CDR3 DNA reads as TGTGCCAGCAGCACCCAGGGCCGGGAGCAGTACTTC.

The rearrangement joins TRBV27 to TRBJ1-2, with D possibly TRBD1 on 5 matching bases. The germline V and J ends were trimmed by 6 bases and 8 bases, with 25 bases remaining between them. The V gene's germline CDR1 is MNHEY and CDR2 SMNVEV (reference sequence). The CDR3 covers 16 residues. CDR3 nucleotide sequence: TGTGCCAGCAGCCAAATTGGAGGGGCAGGAGTCGAGGGCTACACCTTC. This sequence encodes CASSQIGGAGVEGYTF.